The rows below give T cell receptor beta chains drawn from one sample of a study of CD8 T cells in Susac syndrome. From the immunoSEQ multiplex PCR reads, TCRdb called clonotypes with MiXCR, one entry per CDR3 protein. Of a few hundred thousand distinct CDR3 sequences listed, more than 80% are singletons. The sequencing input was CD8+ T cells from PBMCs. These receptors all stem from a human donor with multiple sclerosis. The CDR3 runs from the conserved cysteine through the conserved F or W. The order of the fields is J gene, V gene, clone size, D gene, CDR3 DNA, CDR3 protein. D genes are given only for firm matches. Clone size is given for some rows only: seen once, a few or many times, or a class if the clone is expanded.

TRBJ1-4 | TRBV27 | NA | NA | TGTGCCAGCAGTCTGACGACAGCAACTCTCTCTAATGAAAAACTGTTTTTT | CASSLTTATLSNEKLFF
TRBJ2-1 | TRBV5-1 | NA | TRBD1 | TGCGCCAGCAGCTTTGGACAGGGGACGGGCAATGAGCAGTTCTTC | CASSFGQGTGNEQFF
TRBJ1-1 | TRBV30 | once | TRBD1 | TGTGCCTGGGTGAGACAGGGGGCGAGTGAAGCTTTCTTT | CAWVRQGASEAFF
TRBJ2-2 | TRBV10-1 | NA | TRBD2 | TGCGCCAGCAGTGAACCAGCGGGAGGAGAAATAAACACCGGGGAGCTGTTTTTT | CASSEPAGGEINTGELFF
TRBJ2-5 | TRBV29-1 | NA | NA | TGCAGCGTTGATGGCGGATACCAAGAGACCCAGTACTTC | CSVDGGYQETQYF
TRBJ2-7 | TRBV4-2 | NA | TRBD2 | TGTGCCAGCAGCCAAGGGACACTTGAGGAGCGGGGGGCCTACGAGCAGTACTTC | CASSQGTLEERGAYEQYF
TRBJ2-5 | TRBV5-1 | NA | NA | TGCGCCAGCAGCCACCTGGGTGAGGCGGAGACCCAGTACTTC | CASSHLGEAETQYF
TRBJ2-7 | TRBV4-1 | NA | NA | TGCGCCAGCAGCCAATTTTCGGGGGGCCTCTCCTACGAGCAGTACTTC | CASSQFSGGLSYEQYF
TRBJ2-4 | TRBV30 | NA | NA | TGTGCCTGGAGTGTTGTCGCCAAAAACATTCAGTACTTC | CAWSVVAKNIQYF
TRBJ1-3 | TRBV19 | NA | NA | TGTGCCAGTAGTATCTGGGGACAACTCAGCTCTGGAAACACCATATATTTT | CASSIWGQLSSGNTIYF
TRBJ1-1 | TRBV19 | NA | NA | TGTGCCAGTAGTATGGGGGTAGGGACTGAAGCTTTCTTT | CASSMGVGTEAFF
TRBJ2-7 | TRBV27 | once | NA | TGTGCCAGCAGTTCAGGCGTTTGGGATCTCGCTAACGAGCAGTACTTC | CASSSGVWDLANEQYF
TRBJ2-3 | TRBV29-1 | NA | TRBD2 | TGCAGCGTCACTGTCTGGACTAGCTGGGGCACAGATACGCAGTATTTT | CSVTVWTSWGTDTQYF
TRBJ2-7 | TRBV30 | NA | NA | TGTGCCTGGAGGCAGGGACCCTACGAGCAGTACTTC | CAWRQGPYEQYF
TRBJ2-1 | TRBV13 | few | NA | TGTGCCAGCAGCTTCCGGGAGGAGCAGTTCTTC | CASSFREEQFF
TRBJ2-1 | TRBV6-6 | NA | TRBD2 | TGTGCCAGCAGCCCTCTAGCGGGGCTGAGGGGTGAGCAGTTCTTC | CASSPLAGLRGEQFF
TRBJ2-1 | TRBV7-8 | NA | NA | TGTGCCACCCATCCAGGGTCGAATGAGCAGTTCTTC | CATHPGSNEQFF
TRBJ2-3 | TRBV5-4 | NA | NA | TGTGCCAGCAGCTTTTGGAGGAGAGGCCCCCTCGCAGATACGCAGTATTTT | CASSFWRRGPLADTQYF
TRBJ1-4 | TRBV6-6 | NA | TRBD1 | TGTGCCAGCATATCCGGGGACAGGGTGGCTAATGAAAAACTGTTTTTT | CASISGDRVANEKLFF
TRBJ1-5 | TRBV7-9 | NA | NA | TGTGCCAGCAGCTTCGACCTTCAGCCCCAGCATTTT | CASSFDLQPQHF
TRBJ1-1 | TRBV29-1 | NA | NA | TGCAGCGTTGTAGGCCATGAAGCTTTCTTT | CSVVGHEAFF
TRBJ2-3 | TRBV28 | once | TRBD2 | TGTGCCAGCAGATGGGCGAGCGGGAGGCGGGAAGATACGCAGTATTTT | CASRWASGRREDTQYF
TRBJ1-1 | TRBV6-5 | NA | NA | TGTGCCAGCAGTTACACCCTAGGCACTGAAGCTTTCTTT | CASSYTLGTEAFF
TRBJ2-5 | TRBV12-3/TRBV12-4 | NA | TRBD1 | TGTGCCAGCGGAATAGGACAGGGGGCGGGAGAGACCCAGTACTTC | CASGIGQGAGETQYF
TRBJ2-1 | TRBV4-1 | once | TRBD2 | TGCGCCAGCAGCCAAGAGCACCGTAGCGGGCATGAGCAGTTCTTC | CASSQEHRSGHEQFF
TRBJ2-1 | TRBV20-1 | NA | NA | TGCAGTGCTAGAGATCTTCTTGCTTCCAATGAGCAGTTCTTC | CSARDLLASNEQFF
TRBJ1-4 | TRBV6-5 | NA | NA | TGTGCCAACCCTACAGGGTTCCGGGGTAATGAAAAACTGTTTTTT | CANPTGFRGNEKLFF
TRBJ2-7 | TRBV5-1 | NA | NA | TGCGCCAGCAGCTTGGATGGGTCAGGGTCCTACGAGCAGTACTTC | CASSLDGSGSYEQYF
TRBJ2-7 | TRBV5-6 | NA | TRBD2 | TGTGCCAGCAGCTCTCCTGGGACTACCTTGGGCGAGCAGTACTTC | CASSSPGTTLGEQYF
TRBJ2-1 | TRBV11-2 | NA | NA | TGTGCCAGCAGCTTAGGCTCCATCAATGAGCAGTTCTTC | CASSLGSINEQFF